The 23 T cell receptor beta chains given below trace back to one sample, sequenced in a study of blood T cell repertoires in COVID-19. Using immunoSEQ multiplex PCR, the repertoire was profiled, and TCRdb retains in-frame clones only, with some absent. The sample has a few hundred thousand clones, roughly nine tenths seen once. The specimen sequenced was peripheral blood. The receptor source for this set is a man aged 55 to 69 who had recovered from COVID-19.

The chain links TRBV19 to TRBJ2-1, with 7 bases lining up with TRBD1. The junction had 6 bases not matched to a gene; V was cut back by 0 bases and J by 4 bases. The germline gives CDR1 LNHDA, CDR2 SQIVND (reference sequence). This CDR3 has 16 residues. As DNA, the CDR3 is TGTGCCAGTAGTATAGACGGGACAGCTCGGTACAATGAGCAGTTCTTC. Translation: CASSIDGTARYNEQFF.

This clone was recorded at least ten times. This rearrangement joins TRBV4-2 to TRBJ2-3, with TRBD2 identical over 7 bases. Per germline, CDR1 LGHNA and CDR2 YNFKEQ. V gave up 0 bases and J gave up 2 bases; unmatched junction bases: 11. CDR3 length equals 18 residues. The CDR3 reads CASSQEGSGGGNTDTQYF. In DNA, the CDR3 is TGTGCCAGCAGCCAAGAAGGTAGCGGCGGGGGTAACACAGATACGCAGTATTTT.

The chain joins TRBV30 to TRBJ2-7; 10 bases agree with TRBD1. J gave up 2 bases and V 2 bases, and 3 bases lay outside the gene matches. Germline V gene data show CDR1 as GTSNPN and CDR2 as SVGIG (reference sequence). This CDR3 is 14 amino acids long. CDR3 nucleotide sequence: TGTGCCTGGAGTTGGGGGACAGGGGCCTACGAGCAGTACTTC. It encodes CAWSWGTGAYEQYF.

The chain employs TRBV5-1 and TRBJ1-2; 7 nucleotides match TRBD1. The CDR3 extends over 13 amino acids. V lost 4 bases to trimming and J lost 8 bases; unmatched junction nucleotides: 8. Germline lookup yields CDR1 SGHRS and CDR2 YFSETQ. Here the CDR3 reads CASSPQGSSGYTF. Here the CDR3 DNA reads TGCGCCAGCAGCCCACAGGGGTCCAGCGGCTACACCTTC.

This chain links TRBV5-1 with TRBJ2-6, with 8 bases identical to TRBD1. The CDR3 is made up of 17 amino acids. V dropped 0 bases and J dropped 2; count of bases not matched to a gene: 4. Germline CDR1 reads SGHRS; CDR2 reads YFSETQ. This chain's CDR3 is CASSLATGGTGANVLTF. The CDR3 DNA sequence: TGCGCCAGCAGCTTGGCCACAGGGGGGACTGGGGCCAACGTCCTGACTTTC.

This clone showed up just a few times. CDR3 DNA sequence: TGTGCCAGCAGCAGGACAGGGGGCGCGGGCACCGGGGAGCTGTTTTTT. It encodes CASSRTGGAGTGELFF. The chain has TRBV5-4 and TRBJ2-2; 11 nucleotides agree with TRBD1. In germline, CDR1 is SGHNT, CDR2 YYREEE (reference sequence). The CDR3 sequence is 16 residues long. V gave up 4 bases and J gave up 4 bases; unmatched junction bases: 6.

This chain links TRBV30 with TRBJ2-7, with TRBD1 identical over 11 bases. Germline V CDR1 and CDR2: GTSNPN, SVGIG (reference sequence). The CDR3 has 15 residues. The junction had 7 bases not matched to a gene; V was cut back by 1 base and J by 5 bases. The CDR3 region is CAWSGQGTGGDEQYF. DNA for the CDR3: TGTGCCTGGAGTGGACAAGGGACAGGGGGAGACGAGCAGTACTTC.

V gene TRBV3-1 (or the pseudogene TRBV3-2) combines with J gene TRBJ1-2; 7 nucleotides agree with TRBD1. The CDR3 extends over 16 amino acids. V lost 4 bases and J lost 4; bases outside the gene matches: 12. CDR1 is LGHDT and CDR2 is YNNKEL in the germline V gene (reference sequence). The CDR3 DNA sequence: TGTGCCAGCAGCCTCCCGAGAGGGGGCAGAGTCTATGGCTACACCTTC. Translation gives CASSLPRGGRVYGYTF.

CDR3 bases: TGTGCCATCAGTGACCTACTAGCGGGACTTTACAATGAGCAGTTCTTC. Residues: CAISDLLAGLYNEQFF. This chain joins TRBV10-3 and TRBJ2-1; 10 bases are shared with TRBD2. V was clipped by 3 bases and J by 4 bases; unmatched bases: 6. Germline V lookup: CDR1 ENHRY, CDR2 SYGVKD. The CDR3 runs 16 residues.

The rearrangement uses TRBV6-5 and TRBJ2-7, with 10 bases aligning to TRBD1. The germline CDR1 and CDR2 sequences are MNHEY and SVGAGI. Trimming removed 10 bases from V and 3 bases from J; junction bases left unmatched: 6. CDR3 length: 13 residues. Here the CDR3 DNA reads TGTGCCATGAAAGGGACAGGGGTCTACGAGCAGTACTTC. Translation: CAMKGTGVYEQYF.

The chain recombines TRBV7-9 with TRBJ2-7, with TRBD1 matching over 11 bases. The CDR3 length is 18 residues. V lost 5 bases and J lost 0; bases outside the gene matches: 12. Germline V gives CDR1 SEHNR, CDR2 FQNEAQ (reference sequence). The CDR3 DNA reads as TGTGCCAGCAGCCCCCGAGTGGCCGGGACAGGGGGCTCCTACGAGCAGTACTTC. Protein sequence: CASSPRVAGTGGSYEQYF.

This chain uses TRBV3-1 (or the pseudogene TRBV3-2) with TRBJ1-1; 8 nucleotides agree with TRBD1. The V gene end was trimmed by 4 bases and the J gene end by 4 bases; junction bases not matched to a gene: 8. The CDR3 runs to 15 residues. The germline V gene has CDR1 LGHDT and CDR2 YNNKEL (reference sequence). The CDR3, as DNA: TGTGCCAGCAGCCTTCGGACAGGGCTGAGCACTGAAGCTTTCTTT. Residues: CASSLRTGLSTEAFF.

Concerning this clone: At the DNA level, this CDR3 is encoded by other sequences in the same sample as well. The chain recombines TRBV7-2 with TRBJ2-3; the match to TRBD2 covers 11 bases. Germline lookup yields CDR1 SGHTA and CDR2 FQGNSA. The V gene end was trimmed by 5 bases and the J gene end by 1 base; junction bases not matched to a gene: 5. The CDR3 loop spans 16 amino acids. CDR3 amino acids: CASSRNSGGGTDTQYF. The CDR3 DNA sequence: TGTGCCAGCAGCCGCAATAGCGGGGGGGGCACAGATACGCAGTATTTT.

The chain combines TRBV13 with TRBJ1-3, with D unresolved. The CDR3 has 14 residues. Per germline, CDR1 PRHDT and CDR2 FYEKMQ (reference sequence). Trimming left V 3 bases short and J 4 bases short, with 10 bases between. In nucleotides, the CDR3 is TGTGCCAGCAGCTTGTATGCCGGGGGAAACACCATATATTTT. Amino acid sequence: CASSLYAGGNTIYF.

CDR3 sequence: CSARTTGEKAEKLFF. CDR3 nucleotides: TGCAGCGCCCGAACCACAGGGGAGAAGGCTGAAAAACTGTTTTTT. This rearrangement joins TRBV29-1 to TRBJ1-4; TRBD1 matches 7 bases. Germline trimming cut 7 bases from V and 7 bases from J; bases unmatched to any gene: 15. The CDR3 spans 15 residues. Germline CDR1 and CDR2: SQVTM and ANQGSEA. The variable domain in full, completed from reference TRBV29-1 and TRBJ1-4, reads SAVISQKPSRDICQRGTSLTIQCQVDSQVTMMFWYRQQPGQSLTLIATANQGSEATYESGFVIDKFPISRPNLTFSTLTVSNMSPEDSSIYLCSARTTGEKAEKLFFGSGTQLSVL.

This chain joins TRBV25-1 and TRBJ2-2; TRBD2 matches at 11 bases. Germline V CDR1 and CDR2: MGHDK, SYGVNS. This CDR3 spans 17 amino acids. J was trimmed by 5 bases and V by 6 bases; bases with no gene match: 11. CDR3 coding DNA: TGTGCCAGCAGCCCTATTAGCGGGGGGGCTAGGACCGGGGAGCTGTTTTTT. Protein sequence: CASSPISGGARTGELFF. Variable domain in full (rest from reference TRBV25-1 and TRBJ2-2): EADIYQTPRYLVIGTGKKITLECSQTMGHDKMYWYQQDPGMELHLIHYSYGVNSTEKGDLSSESTVSRIRTEHFPLTLESARPSHTSQYLCASSPISGGARTGELFFGEGSRLTVL.

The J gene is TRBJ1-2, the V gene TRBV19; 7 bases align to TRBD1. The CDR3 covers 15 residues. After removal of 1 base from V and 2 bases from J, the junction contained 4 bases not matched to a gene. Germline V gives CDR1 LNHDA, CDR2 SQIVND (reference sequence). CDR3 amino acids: CASSIAPTGNYGYTF. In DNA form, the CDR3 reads TGTGCCAGTAGTATAGCACCGACAGGGAACTATGGCTACACCTTC.

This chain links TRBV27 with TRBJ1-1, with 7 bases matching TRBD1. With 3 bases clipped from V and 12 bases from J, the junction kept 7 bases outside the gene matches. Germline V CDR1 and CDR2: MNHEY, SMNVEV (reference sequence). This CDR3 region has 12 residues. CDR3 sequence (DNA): TGTGCCAGCAGTTTGGGCAGGGGGGTTTCTTTCTTT. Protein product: CASSLGRGVSFF.

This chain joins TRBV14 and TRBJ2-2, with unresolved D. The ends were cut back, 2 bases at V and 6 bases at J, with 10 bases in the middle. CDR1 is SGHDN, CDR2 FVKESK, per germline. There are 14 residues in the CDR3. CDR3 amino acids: CASSQMSRPGELFF. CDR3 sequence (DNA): TGTGCCAGCAGCCAAATGTCCAGGCCCGGGGAGCTGTTTTTT.

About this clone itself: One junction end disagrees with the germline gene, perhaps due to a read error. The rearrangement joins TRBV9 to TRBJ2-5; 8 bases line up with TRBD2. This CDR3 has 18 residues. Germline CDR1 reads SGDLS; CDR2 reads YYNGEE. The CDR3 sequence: CARSVSTGGLGVQETQYF. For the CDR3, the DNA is TGTGCCCGCAGCGTATCGACGGGGGGGCTAGGGGTCCAAGAGACCCAGTACTTC.

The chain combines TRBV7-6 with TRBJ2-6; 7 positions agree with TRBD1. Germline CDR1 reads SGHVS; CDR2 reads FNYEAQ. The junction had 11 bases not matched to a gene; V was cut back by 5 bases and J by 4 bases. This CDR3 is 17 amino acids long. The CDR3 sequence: CASSQGQVEPGANVLTF. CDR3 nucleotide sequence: TGTGCCAGCAGCCAAGGACAGGTTGAACCCGGGGCCAACGTCCTGACTTTC.

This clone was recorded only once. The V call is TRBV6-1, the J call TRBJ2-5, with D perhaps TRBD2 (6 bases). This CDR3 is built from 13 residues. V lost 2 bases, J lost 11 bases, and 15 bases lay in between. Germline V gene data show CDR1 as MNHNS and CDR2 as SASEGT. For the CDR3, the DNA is TGTGCCAGCAGTGAAACGGGTCGGGGGAATCAGTACTTC. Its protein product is CASSETGRGNQYF.

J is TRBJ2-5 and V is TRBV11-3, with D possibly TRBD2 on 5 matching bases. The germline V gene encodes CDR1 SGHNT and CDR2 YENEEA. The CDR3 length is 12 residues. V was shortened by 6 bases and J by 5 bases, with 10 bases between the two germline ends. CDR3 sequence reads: CASSRGFETQYF. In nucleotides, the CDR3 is TGTGCCAGCAGTAGAGGGTTCGAGACCCAGTACTTC.